The 30 T cell receptor beta chains below come from one sample, sequenced in a study of shared clonotypes between healthy human individuals. The repertoire was sequenced with immunoSEQ multiplex PCR; TCRdb's copy has only in-frame clones and lacks some. Of about 1.4 million clones listed, around 97% are singletons. The sequencing input was naive CD4+ T cells sorted from blood. The subset here: CD45RA+ positively selected. The origin of the receptors is a man between 25 and 39 years old in good health.

The rearrangement uses TRBV11-2 and TRBJ2-1; D not certain. The CDR3 runs 14 residues. Germline V CDR1 and CDR2: SGHAT, FQNNGV. V was shortened by 0 bases and J by 9 bases, with 12 bases between the two germline ends. The CDR3 sequence: CASSLDFRTGEQFF. As DNA, the CDR3 is TGTGCCAGCAGCTTAGACTTCAGGACGGGTGAGCAGTTCTTC.

The chain uses TRBV11-2 and TRBJ2-7; D might be TRBD2 (5 bases). CDR1 SGHAT and CDR2 FQNNGV come from the germline V gene. With 4 bases removed from V and 3 bases from J, the gap between germline ends came to 10 bases. This CDR3 comprises 13 residues. The DNA for the CDR3 is TGTGCCAGCAGCTCGAGGCGGGTCTACGAGCAGTACTTC. Amino acids: CASSSRRVYEQYF.

The V call is TRBV6-5, the J call TRBJ2-5; a possible D gene is TRBD1 (6 bases). The CDR3 runs to 14 residues. Trimming cost V 1 base and J 5 bases, with 11 bases left between them. Germline values: CDR1 MNHEY, CDR2 SVGAGI. In DNA form, the CDR3 reads TGTGCCAGCAGTTACTGGGTGAGGGGGGAGACCCAGTACTTC. Protein: CASSYWVRGETQYF.

V and J are TRBV4-2 and TRBJ1-3; unclear D gene. Trimming took 0 bases from V and 0 from J, leaving 18 bases between them. Germline CDR1 and CDR2: LGHNA and YNFKEQ. CDR3 length: 19 residues. CDR3 protein: CASSQERFDLVSSGNTIYF. For the CDR3, the DNA is TGTGCCAGCAGCCAAGAACGGTTTGACCTTGTAAGCTCTGGAAACACCATATATTTT.

The chain combines TRBV29-1 with TRBJ2-7, with D possibly being TRBD2 (5 bases). This CDR3 comprises 15 residues. Germline CDR1 and CDR2: SQVTM and ANQGSEA. V lost 4 bases and J lost 6, with 22 bases in between. CDR3 bases: TGCAGCGTTGTTTATTGGTCGAGGGAGCGAGGCGAGCAGTACTTC. Encoded protein: CSVVYWSRERGEQYF.

This clone was counted once. The J gene is TRBJ1-1, the V gene TRBV6-5; D gene unclear. V was trimmed by 2 bases and J by 0 bases, leaving 10 bases between them. Per germline, CDR1 MNHEY and CDR2 SVGAGI. This CDR3 is 15 amino acids long. CDR3 region: CASSYGPGMNTEAFF. Written as DNA, the CDR3 is TGTGCCAGCAGTTACGGGCCAGGAATGAACACTGAAGCTTTCTTT.

This chain joins TRBV11-2 and TRBJ2-2; D is uncertain. V was clipped by 5 bases and J by 6 bases, with 7 bases between them. Germline-derived CDR1 and CDR2 are SGHAT and FQNNGV. The CDR3 is 12 residues long. The CDR3 nucleotides read TGTGCCAGCAGCCGTAGCCCCGGGGAGCTGTTTTTT. This gives the protein CASSRSPGELFF.

This sequence joins TRBV28 and TRBJ1-2; a weak D match, TRBD1 (6 bases). The germline CDR1 and CDR2 sequences are MDHEN and SYDVKM. Between the trimmed V and J ends, which lost 5 bases and 4 bases, there was a span of 14 bases. The CDR3 sequence is 14 residues long. In DNA form, the CDR3 reads TGTGCCAGCAGTCAGAATGGGGGCATCTATGGCTACACCTTC. Amino acid sequence: CASSQNGGIYGYTF.

The chain combines TRBV5-1 with TRBJ2-4; the D gene is possibly TRBD1 (5 bases). The CDR3 loop spans 19 amino acids. Germline assignment: CDR1 SGHRS and CDR2 YFSETQ. V was clipped by 0 bases and J by 0 bases, with 19 bases between them. This CDR3 is CASSLVVGANALAKNIQYF. In DNA form, the CDR3 reads TGCGCCAGCAGCTTGGTGGTAGGGGCCAATGCACTAGCCAAAAACATTCAGTACTTC.

This chain joins TRBV28 and TRBJ1-1; 9 bases fit TRBD1. Trimming cost V 5 bases and J 2 bases; bases outside gene matches: 3. The CDR3 loop spans 14 amino acids. The germline gives CDR1 MDHEN, CDR2 SYDVKM. CDR3 DNA sequence: TGTGCCAGCAGTGGACAGGGGAAAAACACTGAAGCTTTCTTT. This sequence encodes CASSGQGKNTEAFF.

The gene calls are TRBV6-5 and TRBJ2-7, with 7 bases matching TRBD2. CDR1 and CDR2 (germline): MNHEY, SVGAGI. Germline trimming cut 5 bases from V and 5 bases from J; bases unmatched to any gene: 9. The CDR3 consists of 14 residues. The CDR3, as DNA: TGTGCCAGCAGTCCAGAAGTCAGCGGGAACGAGCAGTACTTC. Translation gives CASSPEVSGNEQYF.

As concerns this clone: Other DNA sequences in the same sample also yield this CDR3. The J gene is TRBJ2-7, the V gene TRBV5-4; 7 positions match TRBD1. This CDR3 is 13 amino acids long. Germline V gene lookup returns CDR1 SGHNT and CDR2 YYREEE (reference sequence). V gave up 4 bases and J gave up 3 bases; unmatched junction bases: 4. The CDR3, as DNA: TGTGCCAGCAGCCTCCGGGACAGCTACGAGCAGTACTTC. Protein sequence: CASSLRDSYEQYF.

This chain joins TRBV6-1 and TRBJ2-1; 7 positions match TRBD1. V shed 2 bases, J shed 12 bases, and the junction held 4 bases outside the gene matches. The CDR3 consists of 12 residues. Looked up from germline, CDR1 is MNHNS and CDR2 is SASEGT. The CDR3 loop reads CASSETGTAQFF. The CDR3 nucleotides read TGTGCCAGCAGTGAAACCGGGACAGCGCAGTTCTTC.

This chain joins TRBV19 and TRBJ1-2; tentatively, D is TRBD1 (6 bases). CDR1 is LNHDA, CDR2 SQIVND, per germline (reference sequence). The ends were cut back, 5 bases at V and 8 bases at J, with 18 bases in the middle. The CDR3 has 14 amino acids. The chain's CDR3 is CASSFQGTFGGYTF. In nucleotides, the CDR3 is TGTGCCAGTAGTTTCCAGGGGACGTTTGGGGGCTACACCTTC.

The chain recombines TRBV6-1 with TRBJ2-5, with 8 bases identical to TRBD2. Germline V gene lookup returns CDR1 MNHNS and CDR2 SASEGT. This CDR3 spans 16 amino acids. V trimming: 0 bases; J trimming: 5 bases; junction bases outside the gene matches: 8. CDR3 loop: CASSEALPGGGETQYF. The CDR3 DNA reads TGTGCCAGCAGTGAAGCGTTGCCGGGAGGGGGTGAGACCCAGTACTTC.

This sequence joins TRBV14 and TRBJ2-6; 11 nucleotides agree with TRBD1. After removal of 0 bases from V and 5 bases from J, the junction contained 15 bases not matched to a gene. Germline assignment: CDR1 SGHDN and CDR2 FVKESK. The CDR3 is made up of 21 amino acids. The CDR3 region has the DNA TGTGCCAGCAGCCAAGAAAGACGGAGGGACAGGGGGGGCCTTAGGGCCAACGTCCTGACTTTC. Encoded protein: CASSQERRRDRGGLRANVLTF.

With regard to this clone: This specimen includes other DNA sequences encoding the same CDR3. V is TRBV18 and J is TRBJ1-5; 9 bases are a match to TRBD1. The trim removed 4 bases at V and 5 bases at J, leaving 3 bases unmatched. The V gene's germline CDR1 is KGHSH and CDR2 LQKENI. The length of the CDR3 is 14 residues. This CDR3 reads CASSLDRGYQPQHF. For the CDR3, the DNA is TGTGCCAGCTCACTAGACAGGGGGTATCAGCCCCAGCATTTT.

The rearrangement joins TRBV28 to TRBJ2-7, with unresolved D. Per the germline V gene, CDR1 is MDHEN and CDR2 is SYDVKM. V lost 5 bases and J 3 bases, leaving 20 bases between the germline ends. The CDR3 covers 16 residues. In DNA, the CDR3 is TGTGCCAGCAGTACCAACCTACTTTCCGTAAACTACGAGCAGTACTTC. Translation: CASSTNLLSVNYEQYF.

This clone was found once. The chain links TRBV5-1 to TRBJ2-7; 7 nucleotides line up with TRBD1. With V trimmed by 5 bases and J by 3 bases, 5 bases remained unmatched. CDR3 length: 13 residues. Per the germline V gene, CDR1 is SGHRS and CDR2 is YFSETQ. CDR3 amino acids: CASSTGQSYEQYF. The CDR3 DNA sequence: TGCGCCAGCAGTACGGGACAGAGCTACGAGCAGTACTTC.

The rearrangement links TRBV28 to TRBJ2-4, with D perhaps matching TRBD1 (5 bases). V lost 5 bases and J lost 4, with 12 bases in between. CDR3 length: 14 amino acids. Germline CDR1 reads MDHEN; CDR2 reads SYDVKM. The CDR3 loop is CASSEQVTKNIQYF. The CDR3 DNA reads TGTGCCAGCAGTGAACAGGTTACAAAAAACATTCAGTACTTC.

This sequence joins TRBV11-2 and TRBJ2-3; D perhaps matches TRBD2 (5 bases). CDR1 and CDR2 (germline): SGHAT, FQNNGV. Trimming pared 6 bases from V and 0 bases from J, leaving 13 bases between. CDR3 length: 15 residues. For the CDR3, the DNA is TGTGCCAGCAGAACTAGGATGCCTAGCACAGATACGCAGTATTTT. This translates into CASRTRMPSTDTQYF.

This clone showed up just once. The chain joins TRBV6-5 to TRBJ1-2, with 8 bases fitting TRBD1. The CDR3 extends over 14 amino acids. The germline V gene has CDR1 MNHEY and CDR2 SVGAGI. Unmatched junction bases numbered 10, after V lost 5 bases and J lost 8 bases. CDR3: CASSARQGIGGYTF. In nucleotides, the CDR3 is TGTGCCAGCAGTGCTCGACAGGGGATAGGCGGCTACACCTTC.

As concerns this clone: Other DNA sequences in the sample encode the same CDR3. This chain links TRBV10-1 with TRBJ2-1; TRBD2 agrees at 11 bases. From germline, CDR1 is WNHNN and CDR2 SYGVQD (reference sequence). J was trimmed by 3 bases and V by 5 bases; bases with no gene match: 3. The length of the CDR3 is 15 residues. The CDR3 region has the DNA TGCGCCAGCAGTCCCACTAGCGGGGGCTACAATGAGCAGTTCTTC. It codes for CASSPTSGGYNEQFF.

The chain combines TRBV5-8 with TRBJ2-1; the match to TRBD1 covers 10 bases. The length of the CDR3 is 18 residues. Germline-derived CDR1 and CDR2 are SGHTS and YDEGEE. V trimming: 5 bases; J trimming: 0 bases; junction bases outside the gene matches: 11. CDR3 sequence: CASRGTGARPSSYNEQFF. The CDR3 nucleotides read TGTGCCAGCAGGGGGACAGGGGCTCGACCTAGCTCCTACAATGAGCAGTTCTTC.

The chain uses TRBV2 and TRBJ2-3, with 7 bases aligning to TRBD1. V shed 2 bases, J shed 1 base, and the junction held 9 bases outside the gene matches. The CDR3 extends over 17 amino acids. Germline V gene lookup returns CDR1 SNHLY and CDR2 FYNNEI. The DNA of the CDR3 is TGTGCCAGCAGTGAATCTCGGCTGGGGACAGGCACAGATACGCAGTATTTT. It specifies CASSESRLGTGTDTQYF.

This clone was seen just once. The rearrangement links TRBV27 to TRBJ2-3; no clear D gene. Germline CDR1 reads MNHEY; CDR2 reads SMNVEV (reference sequence). V was cut by 2 bases and J by 7 bases, with 13 bases left in between. This CDR3 is built from 14 residues. Here the CDR3 DNA reads TGTGCCAGCAGTTTAAAGGGCCGTAGGTATACGCAGTATTTT. This codes for CASSLKGRRYTQYF.

The genes are TRBV9 and TRBJ2-2; 7 nucleotides agree with TRBD1. Trimming took 5 bases from V and 4 from J; bases not matched to a gene: 17. This CDR3 contains 18 residues. From germline, CDR1 is SGDLS and CDR2 YYNGEE. The chain's CDR3 is CASRPVPRQGFVTGELFF. CDR3 bases: TGTGCCAGCAGACCTGTTCCCCGACAGGGATTTGTCACCGGGGAGCTGTTTTTT.

V gene TRBV9 combines with J gene TRBJ2-3; 8 bases fit TRBD1. This CDR3 has 14 residues. Germline CDR1 SGDLS, CDR2 YYNGEE. Trimming removed 2 bases from V and 2 bases from J; junction bases left unmatched: 1. This CDR3 reads CASSVGQDTDTQYF. The CDR3 DNA reads TGTGCCAGCAGCGTGGGACAGGACACAGATACGCAGTATTTT.

V and J are TRBV27 and TRBJ2-4; 13 bases line up with TRBD2. V lost 2 bases and J lost 6; bases outside the gene matches: 7. The CDR3 length is 17 residues. Germline V CDR1 and CDR2: MNHEY, SMNVEV (reference sequence). CDR3 DNA: TGTGCCAGCAGTTTAGGACCGGGACTAGCGGGGTCAAACATTCAGTACTTC. Its translation is CASSLGPGLAGSNIQYF.

With respect to this clone: The same CDR3 can be traced to other DNA sequences in this sample. V and J are TRBV30 and TRBJ1-5; D gene uncertain. With 1 base removed from V and 3 bases from J, the gap between germline ends came to 10 bases. Germline V gene lookup returns CDR1 GTSNPN and CDR2 SVGIG (reference sequence). The CDR3 contains 14 residues. CDR3 residues: CAWSGGQINQPQHF. CDR3 nucleotides: TGTGCCTGGAGTGGCGGGCAGATCAATCAGCCCCAGCATTTT.